This entry describes one T cell receptor beta chain. Its antigen is unknown. V was clipped by 0 bases and J by 5 bases, with 9 bases between them. The CDR3 covers 14 residues. CDR1 and CDR2 (germline): SGHRS, YFSETQ. Ten immunoSEQ deep assay plates held the unsorted PBMC DNA. The assay was immunoSEQ multiplex PCR, and TCRdb's table has in-frame clones only and misses some. The sample shows fewer than 500,000 clones, over 60% of them seen only once. This sample stems from a study of shared clonotypes between healthy human individuals. The study, taken as a whole, reports: Among donors, clonotype sharing was expected to be affected by sequencing depth.

Within Nashville, Tennessee resided all donors, each a Caucasian adult. What was sequenced was PBMCs. This rearrangement joins TRBV5-1 to TRBJ1-5; no clear D gene. The sequence was collected from a woman aged 40 to 55 in good health. Some clones in this sample may be carry-over from other donors' samples. CDR3 sequence reads: CASSLGLGDQPQHF. The DNA for the CDR3 is TGCGCCAGCAGCTTGGGACTCGGTGATCAGCCCCAGCATTTT.